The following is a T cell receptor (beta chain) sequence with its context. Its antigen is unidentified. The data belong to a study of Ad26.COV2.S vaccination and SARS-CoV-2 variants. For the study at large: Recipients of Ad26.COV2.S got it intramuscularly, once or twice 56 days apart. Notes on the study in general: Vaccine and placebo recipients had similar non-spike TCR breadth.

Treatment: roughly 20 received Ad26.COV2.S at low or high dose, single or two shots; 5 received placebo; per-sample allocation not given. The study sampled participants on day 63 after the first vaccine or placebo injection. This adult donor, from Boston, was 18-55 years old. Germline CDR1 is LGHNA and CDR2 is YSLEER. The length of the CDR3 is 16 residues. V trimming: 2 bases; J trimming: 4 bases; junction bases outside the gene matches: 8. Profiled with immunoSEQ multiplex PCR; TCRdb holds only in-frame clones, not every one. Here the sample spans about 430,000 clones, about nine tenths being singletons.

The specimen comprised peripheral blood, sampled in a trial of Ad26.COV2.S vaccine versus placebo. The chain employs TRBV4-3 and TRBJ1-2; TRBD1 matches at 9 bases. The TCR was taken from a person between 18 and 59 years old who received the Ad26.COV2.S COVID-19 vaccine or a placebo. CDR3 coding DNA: TGCGCCAGCAGCCAAACCGGGACAGGGAAAGCCTATGGCTACACCTTC. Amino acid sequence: CASSQTGTGKAYGYTF.